The TCR beta chain under discussion was sequenced for a study of cytomegalovirus exposure and HLA in healthy donors. Broader study findings: It was likely that a cluster of highly shared sequence variants was a sequencing artifact. Prior analysis indicated that the majority of TCR beta V segments exhibited productivity approximately 87% or approximately 30% of the time. Several of the most significant clusters were apparently associated with common viral pathogens in a later analysis.

It was with 60 Vbeta and 13 Jbeta primers that the PCR ran. Only in-frame clones appear in the TCRdb table, and some are missing; sequencing was by immunoSEQ multiplex PCR. Of 85,000 to 130,000 clones listed, approximately 73% are singletons. With respect to this clone: The antigen is unknown.

V gave up 0 bases and J gave up 7 bases, with 12 bases separating them. The CDR3 totals 14 residues. CDR1 is SGHRS, CDR2 YFSETQ, per germline. What was sequenced was PBMCs. The sequence derives from a woman aged 45-65 years in good health and CMV-seropositive. V is TRBV5-1 and J is TRBJ2-3, with D unresolved. CDR3 residues: CASSLGGQTNTQYF. DNA of the CDR3: TGCGCCAGCAGCTTGGGTGGGCAGACAAATACGCAGTATTTT. Using reference TRBV5-1 and TRBJ2-3 for the parts outside the CDR3, the full variable domain is KAGVTQTPRYLIKTRGQQVTLSCSPISGHRSVSWYQQTPGQGLQFLFEYFSETQRNKGNFPGRFSGRQFSNSRSEMNVSTLELGDSALYLCASSLGGQTNTQYFGPGTRLTVL.